The 29 T cell receptor beta chains listed next were all sequenced from one sample in a study of early T cells in non-severe SARS-CoV-2 infection. TCRdb re-derived calls from the 5' RACE reads in MiXCR, one entry per CDR3 protein. Among 65,000 to 95,000 distinct CDR3 sequences listed, 16% were seen once. Sequenced sample: whole blood. These receptors all stem from an adult who was a healthcare worker with PCR-confirmed SARS-CoV-2 infection or an uninfected control (not recorded which).

The V call is TRBV18, the J call TRBJ2-7; D gene unclear. V was trimmed by 0 bases and J by 5 bases, leaving 11 bases between them. This CDR3 is 14 amino acids long. Germline CDR1 is KGHSH and CDR2 is LQKENI. DNA of the CDR3: TGTGCCAGCTCACCACCGACGGCGACCCACGAGCAGTACTTC. Its translation is CASSPPTATHEQYF.

This clonotype showed up just a few times. This chain uses TRBV7-6 with TRBJ2-1, with 8 positions matching TRBD2. The germline V gene encodes CDR1 SGHVS and CDR2 FNYEAQ. With V trimmed by 6 bases and J by 4 bases, 14 bases remained unmatched. The CDR3 totals 17 residues. The CDR3 region has the DNA TGTGCCAGCAGTCTTTTCTCGGCGGGAGGAAAATACAATGAGCAGTTCTTC. Amino acid sequence: CASSLFSAGGKYNEQFF. The full variable domain, rest sourced from reference TRBV7-6 and TRBJ2-1, is GAGVSQSPRYKVTKRGQDVALRCDPISGHVSLYWYRQALGQGPEFLTYFNYEAQQDKSGLPNDRFSAERPEGSISTLTIQRTEQRDSAMYRCASSLFSAGGKYNEQFFGPGTRLTVL.

The V call is TRBV2, the J call TRBJ2-7; the D gene is possibly TRBD1 (5 bases). The CDR3 spans 13 residues. The V gene lost 10 bases and the J gene lost 4 bases, with 17 bases spanning the gap. The germline V gene has CDR1 SNHLY and CDR2 FYNNEI. CDR3 loop: CATWGFTDYEQYF. The CDR3 coding sequence is TGTGCCACCTGGGGCTTTACAGATTACGAGCAGTACTTC.

The chain carries TRBV20-1 and TRBJ2-1; 10 positions match TRBD2. J lost 3 bases, V lost 5 bases, and 7 bases had no gene match. This CDR3 is built from 15 residues. Germline-derived CDR1 and CDR2 are DFQATT and SNEGSKA (reference sequence). The CDR3, as DNA: TGCAGTGCTCCCATAGCGGGAGGTCACTACAATGAGCAGTTCTTC. It codes for CSAPIAGGHYNEQFF.

In this sample, this clonotype turned up a few times. The V call is TRBV7-3, the J call TRBJ2-1, with D possibly being TRBD1 (6 bases). Germline V gives CDR1 SGHTA, CDR2 FQGTGA. The CDR3 has 16 residues. Deletions cut 5 bases from V and 5 bases from J, with 19 bases between. The CDR3 nucleotides are TGTGCCAGCAGCCAGGGGTTTGGGACAAGCAACAATGAGCAGTTCTTC. Residues: CASSQGFGTSNNEQFF.

This clonotype has more than one count but fewer than ten. The V call is TRBV12-3 or TRBV12-4, the J call TRBJ2-2; D is unresolved. There are 11 residues in the CDR3. The V end lost 5 bases, the J end lost 9 bases, and 7 bases lay between the germline ends. CDR3 in amino acids: CASSPLRELFF. The CDR3, as DNA: TGTGCCAGCAGTCCGCTCCGGGAGCTGTTTTTT.

V and J are TRBV19 and TRBJ1-5; D is ambiguous. CDR3 length: 13 residues. Germline assignment: CDR1 LNHDA and CDR2 SQIVND (reference sequence). The V and J ends lost 2 bases and 3 bases respectively, with 5 bases between them. The CDR3 nucleotides are TGTGCCAGTAGTATAAGTAACAATCAGCCCCAGCATTTT. As protein: CASSISNNQPQHF.

Many counts were recorded for this clonotype. This chain connects TRBV5-5 to TRBJ2-7, with D unclear. The germline V gene has CDR1 SGHKS and CDR2 YYEKEE (reference sequence). The CDR3 sequence is 15 residues long. Trimming removed 4 bases at V and 3 bases at J, with 17 bases between. In DNA form, the CDR3 reads TGTGCCAGCAGCCCCGGACGGACGGAAAACTACGAGCAGTACTTC. Translating gives CASSPGRTENYEQYF.

The chain combines TRBV14 with TRBJ1-2; D gene unclear. This CDR3 has 13 amino acids. In germline, CDR1 is SGHDN, CDR2 FVKESK. The V and J ends lost 4 bases and 0 bases respectively, with 6 bases between them. The CDR3 region has the DNA TGTGCCAGCAGCCCCCAGCCTAACTATGGCTACACCTTC. Protein sequence: CASSPQPNYGYTF.

Turning to this clonotype: This sequence may be a read error, since a much larger clone differs from it by one base. The CDR3 protein is CASSLIPSGANVLTF. The CDR3 DNA follows: TGTGCCAGCAGCTTAATTCCCTCTGGGGCCAACGTCCTGACTTTC. V is TRBV7-6 and J is TRBJ2-6; D is unclear. V was trimmed by 2 bases and J by 0 bases, leaving 5 bases between them. Germline V gene data show CDR1 as SGHVS and CDR2 as FNYEAQ. The CDR3 runs to 15 residues.

A few counts support this clonotype. The rearrangement uses TRBV12-5 and TRBJ2-7; the D call may be TRBD1 or TRBD2 (5 bases each). Germline assignment: CDR1 LGHNT and CDR2 FRNRAP. The CDR3 consists of 14 residues. V lost 1 base and J lost 9, with 16 bases in between. CDR3 loop: CASGLATTRDGQYF. CDR3 coding DNA: TGTGCTAGTGGTTTGGCCACTACCCGGGACGGGCAGTACTTC.

This clonotype has more than one count but fewer than ten. V and J are TRBV6-1 and TRBJ2-5; 8 bases map to TRBD2. The germline CDR1 and CDR2 sequences are MNHNS and SASEGT. Trimming took 7 bases from V and 5 from J; bases not matched to a gene: 0. This CDR3 has 11 residues. CDR3 in DNA: TGTGCCAGCACTAGCGGGGAGACCCAGTACTTC. Its protein is CASTSGETQYF.

A few counts support this clonotype. This chain joins TRBV24-1 and TRBJ2-1, with TRBD1 identical over 7 bases. The germline V gene has CDR1 KGHDR and CDR2 SFDVKD. The CDR3 runs to 15 residues. V shed 6 bases, J shed 2 bases, and the junction held 6 bases outside the gene matches. As DNA, the CDR3 is TGTGCCACCAGTCCGGGACAGTATGCCTACAATGAGCAGTTCTTC. Translated, it gives CATSPGQYAYNEQFF.

The rearrangement joins TRBV12-5 to TRBJ2-3, with D perhaps given as TRBD1 or TRBD2 (5 bases each). Germline-derived CDR1 and CDR2 are LGHNT and FRNRAP. Trimming took off 5 bases at V and 6 bases at J, with 15 bases between the two ends. The CDR3 runs 14 residues. The CDR3 nucleotides read TGTGCTAGTGGTCGAGGGACGGTTTTGGATACGCAGTATTTT. Its translation: CASGRGTVLDTQYF. The entire variable domain, with the rest obtained from reference TRBV12-5 and TRBJ2-3, is as follows: DARVTQTPRHKVTEMGQEVTMRCQPILGHNTVFWYRQTMMQGLELLAYFRNRAPLDDSGMPKDRFSAEMPDATLATLKIQPSEPRDSAVYFCASGRGTVLDTQYFGPGTRLTVL.

This chain joins TRBV12-3 or TRBV12-4 and TRBJ2-3, with D possibly being TRBD1 or TRBD2 (5 bases each). This CDR3 is built from 15 residues. Deletions cut 10 bases from V and 5 bases from J, with 22 bases between. The CDR3 DNA follows: TGTGCCACCTGTGGGGGAAGAGACAGCCAAGATACGCAGTATTTT. The encoded protein is CATCGGRDSQDTQYF.

For this clonotype: A read error may produce the germline difference seen at one junction end. The rearrangement joins TRBV7-8 to TRBJ2-1; D is tentatively TRBD1 or TRBD2 (5 bases each). CDR1 and CDR2 from the germline V gene are SGHVS and FQNEAQ. The CDR3 loop spans 14 amino acids. CDR3 protein: CVSSRASGGNEQFF. For the CDR3, the DNA is TGTGTCAGCAGCCGGGCTTCTGGGGGCAATGAGCAGTTCTTC.

This clonotype was picked up many times. The CDR3 is CASSLGQGWEKLFF. CDR3 bases: TGCGCCAGCAGCTTGGGGCAGGGCTGGGAAAAACTGTTTTTT. The gene calls are TRBV5-1 and TRBJ1-4, with D possibly TRBD1 on 5 matching bases. V was clipped by 0 bases and J by 8 bases, with 11 bases between them. This CDR3 is built from 14 residues. Germline V CDR1 and CDR2: SGHRS, YFSETQ.

The chain employs TRBV2 and TRBJ2-7; perhaps TRBD2 as D (5 bases). Trimming shortened V by 6 bases and J by 4 bases, and 19 bases separated the two germline ends. The CDR3 covers 15 residues. Germline V gene data show CDR1 as SNHLY and CDR2 as FYNNEI. The CDR3 DNA sequence: TGTGCCAGCAGAGGCGGGCTTCTCGGAGGTTACGAGCAGTACTTC. Translation: CASRGGLLGGYEQYF.

This clonotype was seen a few times. The J gene is TRBJ1-6, the V gene TRBV18; 7 bases fit TRBD1. The V segment lost 8 bases and the J segment 3 bases; nucleotides outside the gene matches: 4. The CDR3 is made up of 14 amino acids. Germline loops: CDR1 KGHSH, CDR2 LQKENI. CDR3 in DNA: TGTGCCAGCACCCGACAGGGCTATAATTCACCCCTCCACTTT. Its translation: CASTRQGYNSPLHF.

This clonotype appeared a few times. The CDR3: CATASNTEAFF. DNA for the CDR3: TGTGCCACCGCGAGTAACACTGAAGCTTTCTTT. V usage is TRBV24-1 and J usage is TRBJ1-1; D not certain. The CDR3 covers 11 residues. CDR1 and CDR2 from the germline V gene are KGHDR and SFDVKD. The V gene lost 9 bases and the J gene lost 2 bases, with 6 bases spanning the gap.

This clonotype appeared a few times. V is TRBV10-2 and J is TRBJ2-7; TRBD1 matches at 8 bases. V gave up 7 bases and J gave up 2 bases; unmatched junction bases: 4. Germline CDR1 reads WSHSY; CDR2 reads SAAADI. This CDR3 comprises 13 residues. In DNA form, the CDR3 reads TGCGCCAGCATCCGGGACAGGACCTACGAGCAGTACTTC. Amino acids: CASIRDRTYEQYF.

This clonotype has a count of ten or more. CDR3 in amino acids: CSASIVTSEQETQYF. CDR3 nucleotides: TGCAGTGCTAGCATCGTGACTAGCGAACAAGAGACCCAGTACTTC. The chain uses TRBV20-1 and TRBJ2-5, with TRBD2 matching over 8 bases. The germline CDR1 and CDR2 sequences are DFQATT and SNEGSKA (reference sequence). The CDR3 has 15 amino acids. The V and J ends lost 3 bases and 2 bases, in that order; junction bases with no gene match: 8.

This chain connects TRBV28 to TRBJ1-1; no clear D. Germline CDR1 is MDHEN and CDR2 is SYDVKM. This CDR3 is built from 12 residues. V was trimmed by 5 bases and J by 4 bases, leaving 8 bases between them. CDR3 residues: CASSPALTEAFF. The CDR3 nucleotides are TGTGCCAGCAGTCCCGCGCTCACTGAAGCTTTCTTT. The variable domain in full, completed from reference TRBV28 and TRBJ1-1, reads DVKVTQSSRYLVKRTGEKVFLECVQDMDHENMFWYRQDPGLGLRLIYFSYDVKMKEKGDIPEGYSVSREKKERFSLILESASTNQTSMYLCASSPALTEAFFGQGTRLTVV.

The table lists this clonotype with a few counts. J is TRBJ2-1 and V is TRBV7-3; no firm D call. The V end lost 6 bases, the J end lost 8 bases, and 8 bases lay between the germline ends. The CDR3 sequence is 11 residues long. Germline V CDR1 and CDR2: SGHTA, FQGTGA. The CDR3 here is CASSISDEQFF. The CDR3 region has the DNA TGTGCCAGCAGTATTTCCGATGAGCAGTTCTTC.

The chain combines TRBV28 with TRBJ1-1; D gene unclear. Between the trimmed V and J ends, which lost 7 bases and 1 base, there was a span of 7 bases. This CDR3 has 12 residues. Germline CDR1 reads MDHEN; CDR2 reads SYDVKM. The CDR3 loop reads CASTPKNTEAFF. The CDR3 DNA reads TGTGCCAGCACACCTAAGAACACTGAAGCTTTCTTT.

A few counts support this clonotype. CDR3: CASSFDRGAEAFF. The CDR3 DNA reads TGTGCCAGCAGCTTTGACAGGGGCGCTGAAGCTTTCTTT. This chain links TRBV7-3 with TRBJ1-1; 8 bases are a match to TRBD1. The CDR3 consists of 13 residues. In germline, CDR1 is SGHTA, CDR2 FQGTGA. J gave up 6 bases and V 3 bases, and 3 bases lay outside the gene matches.

The chain couples TRBV11-2 to TRBJ1-1; D unresolved. The CDR3 runs to 15 residues. V lost 5 bases, J lost 5 bases, and 18 bases lay in between. Germline CDR1 and CDR2: SGHAT and FQNNGV. The CDR3 loop reads CASSITRAAGTEAFF. CDR3 bases: TGTGCCAGCAGCATTACGAGGGCCGCGGGGACTGAAGCTTTCTTT. Based on the CDR3 plus reference TRBV11-2 and TRBJ1-1, the full variable domain is EAGVAQSPRYKIIEKRQSVAFWCNPISGHATLYWYQQILGQGPKLLIQFQNNGVVDDSQLPKDRFSAERLKGVDSTLKIQPAKLEDSAVYLCASSITRAAGTEAFFGQGTRLTVV.

This clonotype was observed at least ten times. The V and J genes are TRBV6-6 and TRBJ2-1; the match to TRBD2 covers 7 bases. The CDR3 is 15 residues long. After removal of 7 bases from V and 1 base from J, the junction contained 7 bases not matched to a gene. CDR1 and CDR2 from the germline V gene are MNHNY and SVGAGI (reference sequence). This CDR3 reads CASNPASGSYNEQFF. The CDR3 DNA follows: TGTGCCAGCAACCCAGCTAGCGGTTCCTACAATGAGCAGTTCTTC.

V is TRBV10-3 and J is TRBJ2-7; 9 nucleotides match TRBD1. Germline assignment: CDR1 ENHRY and CDR2 SYGVKD. V dropped 3 bases and J dropped 7; count of bases not matched to a gene: 10. The CDR3 totals 15 residues. CDR3 region: CAISESGQGASEQYF. CDR3 sequence (DNA): TGTGCCATCAGTGAATCGGGACAGGGCGCGTCGGAGCAGTACTTC.